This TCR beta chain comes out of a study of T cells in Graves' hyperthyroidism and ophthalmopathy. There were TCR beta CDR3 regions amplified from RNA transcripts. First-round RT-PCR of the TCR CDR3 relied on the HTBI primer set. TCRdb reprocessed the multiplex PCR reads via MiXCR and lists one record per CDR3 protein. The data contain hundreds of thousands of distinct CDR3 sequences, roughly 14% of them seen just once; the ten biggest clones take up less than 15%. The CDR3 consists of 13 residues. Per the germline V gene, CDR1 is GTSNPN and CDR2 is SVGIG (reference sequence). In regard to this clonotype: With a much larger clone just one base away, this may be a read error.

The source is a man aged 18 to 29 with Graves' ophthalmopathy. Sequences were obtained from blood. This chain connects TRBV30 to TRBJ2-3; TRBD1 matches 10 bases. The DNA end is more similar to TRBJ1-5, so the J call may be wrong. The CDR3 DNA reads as TGTGCCGGCCGGGACAGGGGCACAGATACGCAGCATTTT. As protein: CAGRDRGTDTQHF.